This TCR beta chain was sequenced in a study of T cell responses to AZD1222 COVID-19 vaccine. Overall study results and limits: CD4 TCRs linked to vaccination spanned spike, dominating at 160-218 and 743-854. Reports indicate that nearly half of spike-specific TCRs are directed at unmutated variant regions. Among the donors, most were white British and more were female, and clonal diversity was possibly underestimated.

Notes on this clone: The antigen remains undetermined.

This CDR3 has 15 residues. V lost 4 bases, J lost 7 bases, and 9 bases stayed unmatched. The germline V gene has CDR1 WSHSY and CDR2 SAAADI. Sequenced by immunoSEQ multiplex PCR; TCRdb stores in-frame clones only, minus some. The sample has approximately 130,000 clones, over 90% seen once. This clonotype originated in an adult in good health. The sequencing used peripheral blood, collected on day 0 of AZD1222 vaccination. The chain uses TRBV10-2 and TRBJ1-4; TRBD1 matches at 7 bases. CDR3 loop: CASSVSGTVGEKLFF. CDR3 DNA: TGCGCCAGCAGTGTGTCCGGGACAGTAGGTGAAAAACTGTTTTTT.